This passage covers 31 T cell receptor beta chains from one sample sequenced in a study of T cell responses to AZD1222 COVID-19 vaccine. This table comes from immunoSEQ multiplex PCR, and its TCRdb copy is limited to in-frame clones, with some not included. The table lists some 86,000 clones, more than 70% of them singletons. The specimen comprised peripheral blood, sampled on day 0 of AZD1222 vaccination. Receptors originate from an adult in good health.

V usage is TRBV5-1 and J usage is TRBJ2-7, with TRBD1 matching 8 bases. The V segment lost 4 bases and the J segment 5 bases; nucleotides outside the gene matches: 8. Germline V gene sequence: CDR1 SGHRS, CDR2 YFSETQ. This CDR3 region has 14 residues. CDR3 sequence: CASSRRQGNDEQYF. In DNA, the CDR3 is TGCGCCAGCAGCCGACGACAGGGGAACGACGAGCAGTACTTC.

The table lists this clone with a few counts. In DNA, the CDR3 is TGCGCCAGCAGCTTGGAACCAGGGGGCGGCACTGAAGCTTTCTTT. Amino acids: CASSLEPGGGTEAFF. This chain connects TRBV5-1 to TRBJ1-1; 8 bases map to TRBD1. Germline V gives CDR1 SGHRS, CDR2 YFSETQ. CDR3 length: 15 amino acids. The trim removed 0 bases at V and 4 bases at J, leaving 5 bases unmatched.

The chain combines TRBV2 with TRBJ1-1, with no clear D. Trimming shortened V by 3 bases and J by 2 bases, and 7 bases separated the two germline ends. This CDR3 is 13 amino acids long. Looked up from germline, CDR1 is SNHLY and CDR2 is FYNNEI. The CDR3 nucleotides read TGTGCCAGCAGTGAGGACCGTAACACTGAAGCTTTCTTT. Its protein is CASSEDRNTEAFF.

The V call is TRBV11-3, the J call TRBJ2-7; 7 positions match TRBD2. This CDR3 has 13 residues. V shed 4 bases and J 7 bases; nucleotides not matched to a gene: 7. Germline V lookup: CDR1 SGHNT, CDR2 YENEEA. The CDR3 region is CASSSAGVGEQYF. DNA of the CDR3: TGTGCCAGCAGCTCGGCGGGAGTGGGAGAGCAGTACTTC.

This rearrangement joins TRBV6-2 or TRBV6-3 to TRBJ1-2; TRBD1 matches at 7 bases. CDR3 size: 15 residues. In germline, CDR1 is MNHEY, CDR2 SVGEGT. Trimming took 4 bases from V and 3 from J; bases not matched to a gene: 8. CDR3 DNA: TGTGCCAGCAGTTCCCCACGACAGGGTGACTATGGCTACACCTTC. Amino acid sequence: CASSSPRQGDYGYTF.

This clone appeared a few times. The chain joins TRBV6-5 to TRBJ1-4; D unclear. Germline assignment: CDR1 MNHEY and CDR2 SVGAGI. Between the trimmed V and J ends, which lost 0 bases and 7 bases, there was a span of 15 bases. This CDR3 is built from 16 residues. CDR3 in amino acids: CASSYSPAGFGEKLFF. The CDR3 DNA reads TGTGCCAGCAGTTACTCGCCGGCGGGCTTTGGTGAAAAACTGTTTTTT.

The chain couples TRBV5-1 to TRBJ2-5, with a weak D call TRBD2 (5 bases). CDR1 is SGHRS, CDR2 YFSETQ, per germline. CDR3 length: 14 amino acids. The V end was cut by 4 bases, the J end by 2 bases, with 12 bases between. CDR3: CASSVDSAQETQYF. DNA for the CDR3: TGCGCCAGCAGCGTGGACTCTGCACAAGAGACCCAGTACTTC.

The chain combines TRBV18 with TRBJ1-2; D is unresolved. V was cut by 2 bases and J by 7 bases, with 11 bases left in between. CDR3 length: 13 residues. Germline V lookup: CDR1 KGHSH, CDR2 LQKENI. The CDR3, as DNA: TGTGCCAGCTCACCAGGAGAAGATCTTGGCTACACCTTC. Amino acids: CASSPGEDLGYTF. The variable domain in full, completed from reference TRBV18 and TRBJ1-2, reads NAGVMQNPRHLVRRRGQEARLRCSPMKGHSHVYWYRQLPEEGLKFMVYLQKENIIDESGMPKERFSAEFPKEGPSILRIQQVVRGDSAAYFCASSPGEDLGYTFGSGTRLTVV.

This sequence joins TRBV19 and TRBJ2-6, with TRBD1 identical over 7 bases. The CDR3 loop spans 17 amino acids. The V gene's germline CDR1 is LNHDA and CDR2 SQIVND (reference sequence). The junction had 9 bases not matched to a gene; V was cut back by 7 bases and J by 0 bases. The CDR3 region has the DNA TGTGCCAGTAATAATGGACAGGCTCACTCTGGGGCCAACGTCCTGACTTTC. Translated: CASNNGQAHSGANVLTF.

V is TRBV19 and J is TRBJ2-7; D is perhaps TRBD1 (6 bases). CDR1 is LNHDA and CDR2 is SQIVND in the germline V gene (reference sequence). The germline V and J ends were trimmed by 8 bases and 3 bases, with 17 bases remaining between them. This CDR3 region has 14 residues. The CDR3 DNA reads TGTGCCAGTCGATCAACAGGACAGCTCTACGAGCAGTACTTC. Its protein is CASRSTGQLYEQYF. The full variable domain, in which reference TRBV19 and TRBJ2-7 provide the parts outside the CDR3, is DGGITQSPKYLFRKEGQNVTLSCEQNLNHDAMYWYRQDPGQGLRLIYYSQIVNDFQKGDIAEGYSVSREKKESFPLTVTSAQKNPTAFYLCASRSTGQLYEQYFGPGTRLTVT.

The J gene is TRBJ2-1, the V gene TRBV19; TRBD2 aligns across 12 bases. Unmatched junction bases numbered 16, after V lost 5 bases and J lost 8 bases. The length of the CDR3 is 18 residues. CDR1 is LNHDA, CDR2 SQIVND, per germline (reference sequence). CDR3 nucleotides: TGTGCCAGTAGTCCGCATAATCCAACTAGCGGGAGGCCCTATGAGCAGTTCTTC. This translates into CASSPHNPTSGRPYEQFF. The full variable domain, completed using reference TRBV19 and TRBJ2-1, is DGGITQSPKYLFRKEGQNVTLSCEQNLNHDAMYWYRQDPGQGLRLIYYSQIVNDFQKGDIAEGYSVSREKKESFPLTVTSAQKNPTAFYLCASSPHNPTSGRPYEQFFGPGTRLTVL.

V and J are TRBV2 and TRBJ1-5; D gene unclear. V lost 4 bases to trimming and J lost 8 bases, with 12 bases between them. Germline V gives CDR1 SNHLY, CDR2 FYNNEI. The CDR3 has 13 residues. CDR3 sequence: CASSVNVGEPQHF. The CDR3 DNA sequence: TGTGCCAGCAGTGTAAACGTAGGTGAGCCCCAGCATTTT.

The V and J genes are TRBV3-1 (or the pseudogene TRBV3-2) and TRBJ1-6; 8 bases match TRBD1. V gave up 2 bases and J gave up 0 bases; unmatched junction bases: 3. Germline V gives CDR1 LGHDT, CDR2 YNNKEL (reference sequence). There are 17 residues in the CDR3. The CDR3 loop is CASSQRTGLSYNSPLHF. The CDR3 nucleotides are TGTGCCAGCAGCCAAAGGACAGGGCTCTCCTATAATTCACCCCTCCACTTT.

The rearrangement joins TRBV18 to TRBJ2-5; D may be TRBD1 (6 bases). Per the germline V gene, CDR1 is KGHSH and CDR2 is LQKENI. This CDR3 comprises 13 residues. Between the trimmed V and J ends, which lost 4 bases and 2 bases, there was a span of 8 bases. The CDR3 region is CASSLGTQETQYF. The DNA for the CDR3 is TGTGCCAGCTCACTTGGGACACAAGAGACCCAGTACTTC.

The chain combines TRBV24-1 with TRBJ2-1; D perhaps matches TRBD2 (6 bases). Trimming removed 0 bases at V and 8 bases at J, with 19 bases between. Germline values: CDR1 KGHDR, CDR2 SFDVKD. The CDR3 contains 17 residues. The CDR3 region is CATSDLQPSDDRDEQFF. CDR3 sequence (DNA): TGTGCCACCAGTGATTTGCAACCTAGCGATGATAGGGATGAGCAGTTCTTC.

The chain employs TRBV30 and TRBJ1-2; 9 bases match TRBD1. The junction had 8 bases not matched to a gene; V was cut back by 2 bases and J by 4 bases. The CDR3 is made up of 15 amino acids. CDR1 and CDR2 (germline): GTSNPN, SVGIG (reference sequence). The CDR3 nucleotides are TGTGCCTGGAGTTATACCGGGACAGGGCGCTATGGCTACACCTTC. Translating it yields CAWSYTGTGRYGYTF. Based on the CDR3 plus reference TRBV30 and TRBJ1-2, the full variable domain is SQTIHQWPATLVQPVGSPLSLECTVEGTSNPNLYWYRQAAGRGLQLLFYSVGIGQISSEVPQNLSASRPQDRQFILSSKKLLLSDSGFYLCAWSYTGTGRYGYTFGSGTRLTVV.

This clone occurred once. The rearrangement uses TRBV28 and TRBJ2-7, with D possibly being TRBD2 (7 bases). V lost 6 bases, J lost 6 bases, and 18 bases lay in between. From germline, CDR1 is MDHEN and CDR2 SYDVKM. The CDR3 spans 14 residues. The CDR3 region is CASSPSRGGFEQYF. The CDR3 DNA follows: TGTGCCAGCAGCCCGTCGAGGGGGGGTTTCGAGCAGTACTTC.

CDR3 amino acids: CSVEGGAASNQPQHF. As DNA, the CDR3 is TGCAGCGTTGAGGGGGGGGCGGCGAGCAATCAGCCCCAGCATTTT. V and J are TRBV29-1 and TRBJ1-5; maybe TRBD1 (6 bases). V lost 3 bases, J lost 1 base, and 13 bases lay in between. This CDR3 spans 15 amino acids. The germline gives CDR1 SQVTM, CDR2 ANQGSEA. Full variable domain (outside the CDR3, taken from reference TRBV29-1 and TRBJ1-5): SAVISQKPSRDICQRGTSLTIQCQVDSQVTMMFWYRQQPGQSLTLIATANQGSEATYESGFVIDKFPISRPNLTFSTLTVSNMSPEDSSIYLCSVEGGAASNQPQHFGDGTRLSIL.

V and J are TRBV2 and TRBJ2-1; D may be TRBD1 (5 bases). The germline V gene encodes CDR1 SNHLY and CDR2 FYNNEI. Trimming stripped 7 bases from V and 2 bases from J, with 9 bases between. The CDR3 extends over 13 amino acids. In DNA, the CDR3 is TGTGCCAGCACTCTAGGGGCCTACAATGAGCAGTTCTTC. Translation gives CASTLGAYNEQFF.

This clone occurred a few times. This chain uses TRBV6-1 with TRBJ2-1; TRBD1 agrees at 8 bases. The CDR3 has 15 residues. The germline gives CDR1 MNHNS, CDR2 SASEGT. J was trimmed by 5 bases and V by 6 bases; bases with no gene match: 9. CDR3 sequence: CASRNPQGAHNEQFF. The CDR3 DNA reads TGTGCCAGCAGGAACCCCCAGGGGGCCCACAATGAGCAGTTCTTC.

The V call is TRBV5-8, the J call TRBJ1-3; D is ambiguous. This CDR3 is built from 13 residues. Germline-derived CDR1 and CDR2 are SGHTS and YDEGEE. Trimming shortened V by 1 base and J by 2 bases, and 4 bases separated the two germline ends. The CDR3 spells CASSLRPGNTIYF. Written as DNA, the CDR3 is TGTGCCAGCAGCTTGCGACCTGGAAACACCATATATTTT.

J is TRBJ1-6 and V is TRBV4-1; D possibly corresponds to TRBD1 (6 bases). The germline V gene has CDR1 MGHRA and CDR2 YSYEKL. This CDR3 region has 16 residues. V was pared by 4 bases and J by 5 bases, with 15 bases between. The CDR3: CASSRNVRGNNSPLHF. The CDR3 coding sequence is TGCGCCAGCAGCCGTAACGTCAGGGGCAATAATTCACCCCTCCACTTT.

The chain employs TRBV2 and TRBJ2-7; TRBD1 agrees at 10 bases. The CDR3 spans 14 residues. Per germline, CDR1 SNHLY and CDR2 FYNNEI. V lost 6 bases and J lost 0; bases outside the gene matches: 2. The CDR3 loop is CASRRTGGSYEQYF. The CDR3 DNA reads TGTGCCAGCAGGCGGACAGGGGGCTCCTACGAGCAGTACTTC.

The J gene is TRBJ2-1, the V gene TRBV27; TRBD2 is a possible D gene (5 bases). The CDR3 is 16 residues long. Trimming shortened V by 4 bases and J by 0 bases, and 13 bases separated the two germline ends. CDR1 and CDR2 from the germline V gene are MNHEY and SMNVEV (reference sequence). In DNA, the CDR3 is TGTGCCAGCAGTTCATCCGGGATTAGCTCCTACAATGAGCAGTTCTTC. This codes for CASSSSGISSYNEQFF.

The chain is built from TRBV24-1 and TRBJ1-5, with TRBD1 as a possible D gene (5 bases). V lost 5 bases to trimming and J lost 7 bases, with 14 bases between them. Germline CDR1 and CDR2: KGHDR and SFDVKD. CDR3 length equals 14 residues. CDR3 bases: TGTGCCACCAGTGTGGAAGGGGCGAAGCAGCCCCAGCATTTT. Translating gives CATSVEGAKQPQHF.

V usage is TRBV6-1 and J usage is TRBJ1-6; unclear D gene. This CDR3 is built from 16 residues. Trimming stripped 3 bases from V and 7 bases from J, with 16 bases between. From germline, CDR1 is MNHNS and CDR2 SASEGT. The chain's CDR3 is CASSDLTTGWNSPLHF. CDR3 coding DNA: TGTGCCAGCAGTGACCTGACGACCGGTTGGAATTCACCCCTCCACTTT.

This rearrangement joins TRBV19 to TRBJ2-7; 10 bases line up with TRBD1. Germline values: CDR1 LNHDA, CDR2 SQIVND (reference sequence). V lost 5 bases, J lost 4 bases, and 14 bases stayed unmatched. This CDR3 region has 17 residues. CDR3 DNA sequence: TGTGCCAGTAGTTCGAAAATACACGGGACAGGGGTTTACGAGCAGTACTTC. Translated: CASSSKIHGTGVYEQYF.

The rearrangement joins TRBV30 to TRBJ1-2; D is ambiguous. Germline-derived CDR1 and CDR2 are GTSNPN and SVGIG (reference sequence). The CDR3 spans 10 residues. V gave up 3 bases and J gave up 4 bases, with 3 bases separating them. CDR3 protein: CAWRAYGYTF. The DNA of the CDR3 is TGTGCCTGGAGGGCCTATGGCTACACCTTC. Filled out from reference TRBV30 and TRBJ1-2, the complete variable domain reads SQTIHQWPATLVQPVGSPLSLECTVEGTSNPNLYWYRQAAGRGLQLLFYSVGIGQISSEVPQNLSASRPQDRQFILSSKKLLLSDSGFYLCAWRAYGYTFGSGTRLTVV.

This clone was found once. The gene calls are TRBV2 and TRBJ2-3; D unclear. CDR1 SNHLY and CDR2 FYNNEI come from the germline V gene. CDR3 size: 12 residues. The CDR3 DNA reads TGTGCGGGTTCGAGATACACAGATACGCAGTATTTT. Translated: CAGSRYTDTQYF.

The genes are TRBV5-1 and TRBJ1-1; TRBD1 might be the D (6 bases). This CDR3 has 15 amino acids. The germline CDR1 and CDR2 sequences are SGHRS and YFSETQ. V dropped 5 bases and J dropped 8 bases, with 22 bases sitting between them. This chain's CDR3 is CASSQDTPGVTEAFF. The DNA of the CDR3 is TGCGCCAGCAGTCAAGATACTCCAGGGGTCACAGAAGCTTTCTTT.

The chain employs TRBV5-6 and TRBJ2-4; unclear D gene. CDR1 SGHDT and CDR2 YYEEEE come from the germline V gene. V was cut by 1 base and J by 1 base, with 6 bases left in between. CDR3 length equals 14 residues. The CDR3 sequence: CASSLLGAKNIQYF. The CDR3 nucleotides read TGTGCCAGCAGCTTGCTAGGGGCCAAAAACATTCAGTACTTC.